This T cell receptor (beta chain) was captured by sequencing in a study of CD8 T cells in Susac syndrome. Germline CDR1 is SGHTA and CDR2 is FQGNSA. The CDR3 has 15 amino acids. Trimming stripped 2 bases from V and 4 bases from J, with 14 bases between. A quantity of about 0.45 to 1 ug RNA underwent reverse transcription using random hexamers. Using its own MiXCR run on the immunoSEQ multiplex PCR reads, TCRdb lists one record per CDR3 protein. There are about 190,000 distinct CDR3 sequences in the sample; 90% to 95% occur only once, and 0.087% lies in the top ten. The sample comprised CD4+ T cells from PBMCs. The TCR was taken from a human donor with Susac syndrome. The chain uses TRBV7-2 and TRBJ1-1; TRBD1 is a possible D gene (6 bases). The CDR3 nucleotides are TGTGCCAGCAGCTTATCGGCAGGGGTAACCACTGAAGCTTTCTTT. Amino acids: CASSLSAGVTTEAFF.